The sequence of this T cell receptor (beta chain) was determined in a study of T cells after yellow fever vaccination. Overall study findings and caveats: Bulk-population clonotypes that are abundant could appear as contaminants in FACS-sorted repertoires. Clones from primary vaccination mostly reappeared after the booster (96% CD4, over 85% CD8). Clonotypes appearing in both CD4 and CD8 compartments existed, and their share was small.

The study made its TCR cDNA through 5'RACE template switching. That step introduced a universal primer site along with UMIs. MiXCR was run by TCRdb on the 5' RACE reads, yielding one entry per CDR3 protein. The repertoire consists of 550,000 to 750,000 distinct CDR3 sequences, with roughly 13% occurring once and the leading ten covering about 14%. A word on this clonotype: What it binds is not known.

This sequence originates from a man in his thirties or forties who received the YFV17D yellow fever vaccine. Sample: PBMCs, taken on the day of the yellow fever booster vaccination.

CDR3 region: CASSPRAAGAGDTQYF. The CDR3 DNA reads TGTGCCAGCTCACCAAGGGCGGCAGGGGCCGGAGATACGCAGTATTTT. The genes are TRBV18 and TRBJ2-3, with D perhaps TRBD1 (6 bases). V was pared by 2 bases and J by 5 bases, with 17 bases between. Germline loops: CDR1 KGHSH, CDR2 LQKENI. This CDR3 has 16 residues.